The 26 T cell receptor beta chains reported below all come from one sample, sequenced in a study of T cells in Graves' hyperthyroidism and ophthalmopathy. The CDR3 regions of TCR beta were amplified from RNA transcripts. The TCR CDR3 first-round RT-PCR relied on the HTBI primer set. TCRdb passed the multiplex PCR reads through MiXCR, listing each CDR3 protein once. The top ten hold approximately 48% of the sample, which has about half a million distinct CDR3 sequences, around 20% seen once. The material sequenced was blood. Receptors originate from a man in his forties with Graves' ophthalmopathy.

This clonotype was picked up a small number of times. This chain joins TRBV29-1 and TRBJ2-5, with TRBD2 as a possible D gene (5 bases). The CDR3 contains 13 residues. V was clipped by 6 bases and J by 4 bases, with 15 bases between them. Germline V lookup: CDR1 SQVTM, CDR2 ANQGSEA. The CDR3 coding sequence is TGCAGCGTCGGACTTCTAGTGGGAGAGACCCAGTACTTC. This gives the protein CSVGLLVGETQYF.

This chain joins TRBV28 and TRBJ2-1; D might be TRBD1 or TRBD2, each matching 5 bases. The germline CDR1 and CDR2 sequences are MDHEN and SYDVKM. With 5 bases removed from V and 7 bases from J, the gap between germline ends came to 15 bases. This CDR3 contains 14 residues. The CDR3 nucleotides read TGTGCCAGCAGTGGACTCCTCCACAGGAATGAGCAGTTCTTC. Translating gives CASSGLLHRNEQFF.

This clonotype was counted ten times or more. The rearrangement joins TRBV12-3 or TRBV12-4 to TRBJ1-1; 7 bases match TRBD1. The V segment lost 4 bases and the J segment 7 bases; nucleotides outside the gene matches: 12. CDR3 size: 15 residues. DNA of the CDR3: TGTGCCAGCAGTTCCCCTCCGACAGGGCAGTATGAAGCTTTCTTT. As protein: CASSSPPTGQYEAFF.

The chain uses TRBV7-2 and TRBJ2-7, with 11 bases fitting TRBD1. The CDR3 length is 14 residues. Germline assignment: CDR1 SGHTA and CDR2 FQGNSA. The ends lost 4 bases at V and 7 bases at J; junction bases unmatched: 6. The CDR3 DNA is TGTGCCAGCAGCTCTGGGACAGGGGGTAGGGAGCAGTACTTC. Encoded protein: CASSSGTGGREQYF. Full variable domain (rest looked up from reference TRBV7-2 and TRBJ2-7): GAGVSQSPSNKVTEKGKDVELRCDPISGHTALYWYRQSLGQGLEFLIYFQGNSAPDKSGLPSDRFSAERTGGSVSTLTIQRTQQEDSAVYLCASSSGTGGREQYFGPGTRLTVT.

The chain links TRBV20-1 to TRBJ2-7; D gene ambiguous. The CDR3 length is 10 residues. CDR1 and CDR2 from the germline V gene are DFQATT and SNEGSKA (reference sequence). V was trimmed by 4 bases and J by 6 bases, leaving 7 bases between them. The CDR3 DNA follows: TGCAGTGCTACCATGGGCGAGCAGTACTTC. It encodes CSATMGEQYF.

V and J are TRBV7-9 and TRBJ1-1, with 8 bases identical to TRBD1. V trimming: 7 bases; J trimming: 2 bases; junction bases outside the gene matches: 6. CDR1 SEHNR and CDR2 FQNEAQ come from the germline V gene (reference sequence). This CDR3 comprises 14 residues. The CDR3 DNA reads TGTGCCAGCACCCCCCAGGGGGCTAACACTGAAGCTTTCTTT. This encodes CASTPQGANTEAFF.

This clonotype was seen at least ten times. The chain combines TRBV18 with TRBJ2-7, with TRBD1 matching over 10 bases. CDR3 length equals 15 residues. Trimming cost V 6 bases and J 2 bases; bases outside gene matches: 7. CDR1 and CDR2 from the germline V gene are KGHSH and LQKENI. CDR3 in DNA: TGTGCCAGCTCCCTCGGACAGGGGGTCACCTACGAGCAGTACTTC. Translating gives CASSLGQGVTYEQYF. Full variable domain (remainder filled in from reference TRBV18 and TRBJ2-7): NAGVMQNPRHLVRRRGQEARLRCSPMKGHSHVYWYRQLPEEGLKFMVYLQKENIIDESGMPKERFSAEFPKEGPSILRIQQVVRGDSAAYFCASSLGQGVTYEQYFGPGTRLTVT.

This chain connects TRBV19 to TRBJ1-5; no reliable D call. Trimming stripped 9 bases from V and 3 bases from J, with 21 bases between. Germline V lookup: CDR1 LNHDA, CDR2 SQIVND (reference sequence). The CDR3 consists of 16 residues. In nucleotides, the CDR3 is TGTGCCAGCAGGAAGAGCTTTCAGCGTCTCAATCAGCCCCAGCATTTT. It encodes CASRKSFQRLNQPQHF.

This clonotype was counted ten times or more. The V gene is TRBV2, the J gene TRBJ1-2; D is possibly TRBD1 (5 bases). Germline V lookup: CDR1 SNHLY, CDR2 FYNNEI. Trimming removed 5 bases from V and 7 bases from J, with 14 bases in between. The CDR3 runs 13 residues. Written as DNA, the CDR3 is TGTGCCAGCAGTCGGGACGGAACTATTGGCTACACCTTC. It yields the protein CASSRDGTIGYTF.

This clonotype was picked up a small number of times. This sequence joins TRBV7-2 and TRBJ1-2, with TRBD1 identical over 8 bases. V trimming: 3 bases; J trimming: 7 bases; junction bases outside the gene matches: 10. The CDR3 totals 15 residues. Germline CDR1 SGHTA, CDR2 FQGNSA. The chain's CDR3 is CASSLGVGQGAGYTF. In DNA form, the CDR3 reads TGTGCCAGCAGCTTGGGAGTGGGGCAGGGGGCTGGCTACACCTTC.

V is TRBV14 and J is TRBJ2-1; no firm D call. CDR3 length: 17 residues. Per germline, CDR1 SGHDN and CDR2 FVKESK. Between the trimmed V and J ends, which lost 4 bases and 0 bases, there was a span of 16 bases. Here the CDR3 reads CASSLELWGSSYNEQFF. The CDR3 DNA is TGTGCCAGCAGCCTGGAATTGTGGGGAAGCTCCTACAATGAGCAGTTCTTC. The whole variable domain, filled in from reference TRBV14 and TRBJ2-1, reads EAGVTQFPSHSVIEKGQTVTLRCDPISGHDNLYWYRRVMGKEIKFLLHFVKESKQDESGMPNNRFLAERTGGTYSTLKVQPAELEDSGVYFCASSLELWGSSYNEQFFGPGTRLTVL.

There are a few counts of this clonotype. The genes are TRBV6-6 and TRBJ2-2; TRBD1 aligns across 7 bases. Germline assignment: CDR1 MNHNY and CDR2 SVGAGI (reference sequence). V shed 0 bases and J 6 bases; nucleotides not matched to a gene: 7. The CDR3 runs 16 residues. CDR3 nucleotide sequence: TGTGCCAGCAGTTACTCTCCGACAGGGATTTCCGGGGAGCTGTTTTTT. It encodes CASSYSPTGISGELFF.

This clonotype has a handful of counts. The chain is built from TRBV5-1 and TRBJ1-6, with TRBD1 matching over 8 bases. CDR3 length: 13 amino acids. V lost 0 bases and J lost 10; bases outside the gene matches: 0. Germline V gene sequence: CDR1 SGHRS, CDR2 YFSETQ. CDR3 protein: CASSLAGGSPLHF. Here the CDR3 DNA reads TGCGCCAGCAGCTTGGCAGGGGGCTCACCCCTCCACTTT.

V usage is TRBV2 and J usage is TRBJ1-1, with D maybe TRBD1 (5 bases). Germline V gene sequence: CDR1 SNHLY, CDR2 FYNNEI. Trimming removed 6 bases at V and 10 bases at J, with 15 bases between. This CDR3 is built from 12 residues. The CDR3 DNA sequence: TGTGCCAGCAGGGAGGGACTTTCGGGAGCTTTCTTT. Translated: CASREGLSGAFF.

The chain joins TRBV27 to TRBJ1-5; TRBD1 aligns across 7 bases. Per the germline V gene, CDR1 is MNHEY and CDR2 is SMNVEV (reference sequence). V dropped 2 bases and J dropped 2; count of bases not matched to a gene: 3. This CDR3 has 15 amino acids. In nucleotides, the CDR3 is TGTGCCAGCAGTTTAAACAGGGGAGGCAATCAGCCCCAGCATTTT. It encodes CASSLNRGGNQPQHF.

This clonotype was counted only a few times. This chain connects TRBV27 to TRBJ1-5; D is ambiguous. CDR3 length equals 12 residues. The germline V and J ends were trimmed by 3 bases and 4 bases, with 4 bases remaining between them. From germline, CDR1 is MNHEY and CDR2 SMNVEV (reference sequence). The CDR3 reads CASSLANQPQHF. The DNA for the CDR3 is TGTGCCAGCAGTTTGGCAAATCAGCCCCAGCATTTT.

The CDR3 DNA reads TGTGCCAGCACCTCACCCCAGGCGTATAATTCACCCCTCCACTTT. This sequence encodes CASTSPQAYNSPLHF. V usage is TRBV28 and J usage is TRBJ1-6; D unclear. Deletions cut 7 bases from V and 4 bases from J, with 14 bases between. CDR1 and CDR2 from the germline V gene are MDHEN and SYDVKM. This CDR3 region has 15 residues.

The chain uses TRBV5-1 and TRBJ2-5; D might be TRBD2 (7 bases). V was trimmed by 3 bases and J by 6 bases, leaving 18 bases between them. CDR3 length: 15 amino acids. The germline CDR1 and CDR2 sequences are SGHRS and YFSETQ. CDR3 loop: CASSSPQGRGQTQYF. The CDR3 DNA follows: TGCGCCAGCAGCTCCCCGCAGGGGAGGGGACAGACCCAGTACTTC.

This chain uses TRBV20-1 with TRBJ2-4; 8 bases line up with TRBD1. This CDR3 region has 15 residues. Germline assignment: CDR1 DFQATT and CDR2 SNEGSKA (reference sequence). V lost 5 bases and J lost 4; bases outside the gene matches: 10. CDR3: CSAPPTGAYKNIQYF. The CDR3, as DNA: TGCAGTGCTCCTCCGACAGGGGCATATAAAAACATTCAGTACTTC.

The V gene is TRBV28, the J gene TRBJ1-3, with D unresolved. V was cut by 2 bases and J by 1 base, with 9 bases left in between. The CDR3 is 15 amino acids. CDR1 MDHEN and CDR2 SYDVKM come from the germline V gene. CDR3 nucleotide sequence: TGTGCCAGCAGTTTACTGGGTGTTTCTGGAAACACCATATATTTT. Amino acids: CASSLLGVSGNTIYF.

This clonotype was seen many times. The V and J genes are TRBV7-2 and TRBJ2-1; 8 bases agree with TRBD1. The ends lost 0 bases at V and 6 bases at J; junction bases unmatched: 7. The CDR3 consists of 16 residues. CDR1 is SGHTA, CDR2 FQGNSA, per germline. CDR3 coding DNA: TGTGCCAGCAGCTTAGCGCTGCAGGGGGCTTTCAATGAGCAGTTCTTC. Amino acid sequence: CASSLALQGAFNEQFF.

In DNA form, the CDR3 reads TGTGCCAGCAGCTTGCAGCGGGGGGCAGATACGCAGTATTTT. Its translation is CASSLQRGADTQYF. The rearrangement uses TRBV5-4 and TRBJ2-3, with 9 bases fitting TRBD2. This CDR3 contains 14 residues. CDR1 is SGHNT, CDR2 YYREEE, per germline (reference sequence). V gave up 1 base and J gave up 4 bases; unmatched junction bases: 1.

V and J are TRBV6-5 and TRBJ2-3; 8 nucleotides line up with TRBD1. CDR3 length equals 15 residues. CDR1 and CDR2 (germline): MNHEY, SVGAGI. J was trimmed by 6 bases and V by 2 bases; bases with no gene match: 7. Written as DNA, the CDR3 is TGTGCCAGCAGTTACAAGGCAACAGGGGGTGATACGCAGTATTTT. Translation gives CASSYKATGGDTQYF.

This clonotype was counted only a few times. The V gene is TRBV5-6, the J gene TRBJ2-4; D gene unclear. The V and J ends lost 0 bases and 0 bases respectively, with 7 bases between them. The CDR3 is 15 amino acids. Germline assignment: CDR1 SGHDT and CDR2 YYEEEE. CDR3: CASSLVDLAKNIQYF. DNA of the CDR3: TGTGCCAGCAGCTTGGTCGACCTAGCCAAAAACATTCAGTACTTC.

This rearrangement joins TRBV6-1 to TRBJ2-7; 12 nucleotides agree with TRBD2. Unmatched junction bases numbered 7, after V lost 6 bases and J lost 4 bases. The length of the CDR3 is 15 residues. The germline CDR1 and CDR2 sequences are MNHNS and SASEGT. CDR3 sequence reads: CASRPPTSGRYEQYF. CDR3 bases: TGTGCCAGCAGACCACCTACTAGCGGGAGGTACGAGCAGTACTTC.

Of note for this clonotype: A much larger clone sits a single nucleotide away, making a read error possible. The chain employs TRBV20-1 and TRBJ1-6; tentatively, D is TRBD1 (5 bases). This CDR3 region has 14 residues. The germline CDR1 and CDR2 sequences are DFQATT and SNEGSKA (reference sequence). Trimming cost V 8 bases and J 6 bases, with 17 bases left between them. In DNA form, the CDR3 reads TGCAGTACTTCCTTCCATGGGGGTAATTCACCCCTCCACTTT. As protein: CSTSFHGGNSPLHF.